This entry features one T cell receptor (beta chain) sequence. These data originate in a study of T cell responses to AZD1222 COVID-19 vaccine. Germline V gene data show CDR1 as MDHEN and CDR2 as SYDVKM. V lost 4 bases, J lost 3 bases, and 15 bases lay in between. The CDR3 has 16 residues. Using immunoSEQ multiplex PCR, the repertoire was profiled, and TCRdb retains in-frame clones only, with some absent. Of about 140,000 clones in the sample, 85% to 90% were seen once. This chain joins TRBV28 and TRBJ1-4; D remains ambiguous. This sequence originates from an adult in good health. This specimen consisted of peripheral blood, obtained on day 0 of AZD1222 vaccination. The DNA for the CDR3 is TGTGCCAGCAGTTCCAGGTCCGGACGGCCTAATGAAAAACTGTTTTTT. It encodes CASSSRSGRPNEKLFF.